The 10 T cell receptor beta chains below all came from one sample that was sequenced in a study of technical replicates of blood from several donors (dated by TCRdb to about 2017). Libraries were constructed by the immunoSEQ multiplex PCR assay. As stored in TCRdb, this immuneACCESS dataset retains in-frame rearrangements with V and J assigned. A fraction of the clones does not appear; measured against another copy, unresolved V genes explain less than half of the discrepancy, and the remainder lacks a known reason. A total of tens of thousands of clones appear in this sample, approximately 94% of them only once. In total, the top ten clones hold 0.38% of the sample. Sequences were obtained from T cells isolated from PBMCs. These receptors all stem from a human donor in good health.

As concerns this clone: The junction departs from the called germline gene at one end, perhaps through a read error. The gene calls are TRBV25-1 and TRBJ1-2, with D possibly being TRBD1 (5 bases). CDR1 is MGHDK and CDR2 is SYGVNS in the germline V gene. The CDR3 runs to 12 residues. CDR3 nucleotide sequence: TGTGTCAGCAGTGTGGGGGGCTATGGCTACACCTTC. This sequence encodes CVSSVGGYGYTF.

CDR3 nucleotide sequence: TGCGCCAGCAGCTTGGGTCGACAGGGAGCTTCACCCCTCCACTTT. Its protein product is CASSLGRQGASPLHF. V and J are TRBV5-1 and TRBJ1-6, with 7 bases matching TRBD1. CDR1 is SGHRS and CDR2 is YFSETQ in the germline V gene. The V and J ends lost 0 bases and 9 bases, in that order; junction bases with no gene match: 6. There are 15 residues in the CDR3.

This clone was counted only a few times. This sequence joins TRBV18 and TRBJ1-1, with a weak D call TRBD1 (5 bases). Germline CDR1 is KGHSH and CDR2 is LQKENI. The V end was cut by 0 bases, the J end by 1 base, with 9 bases between. The CDR3 has 15 amino acids. This CDR3 reads CASSPPPGGNTEAFF. CDR3 bases: TGTGCCAGCTCACCACCGCCCGGGGGGAACACTGAAGCTTTCTTT.

This clone was seen just once. The CDR3 region is CASSLGLTRNNEQFF. CDR3 in DNA: TGTGCCAGCAGCTTGGGACTGACGAGGAACAATGAGCAGTTCTTC. V and J are TRBV5-4 and TRBJ2-1; D is undetermined. Trimming took off 0 bases at V and 5 bases at J, with 12 bases between the two ends. The CDR3 length is 15 residues. Germline CDR1 and CDR2: SGHNT and YYREEE (reference sequence).

This clone has just a few counts. The genes are TRBV19 and TRBJ1-5, with unresolved D. Germline V gene sequence: CDR1 LNHDA, CDR2 SQIVND (reference sequence). The CDR3 is made up of 12 amino acids. The germline V and J ends were trimmed by 10 bases and 7 bases, with 14 bases remaining between them. The CDR3 DNA follows: TGTGCCACCAGCGCTTTAGAGCAGCCCCAGCATTTT. This encodes CATSALEQPQHF.

This chain uses TRBV5-4 with TRBJ1-2; D remains unclear. The V and J ends lost 0 bases and 2 bases respectively, with 5 bases between them. Germline-derived CDR1 and CDR2 are SGHNT and YYREEE (reference sequence). The CDR3 totals 13 residues. The CDR3, as DNA: TGTGCCAGCAGCTTGGGAGTCAACTATGGCTACACCTTC. Amino acids: CASSLGVNYGYTF.

The sample holds one count of this clone. The chain links TRBV2 to TRBJ2-7, with 10 bases aligning to TRBD2. Per the germline V gene, CDR1 is SNHLY and CDR2 is FYNNEI. The CDR3 has 15 residues. V shed 6 bases and J 3 bases; nucleotides not matched to a gene: 8. Here the CDR3 DNA reads TGTGCCAGCAGCGCTACTAGCGGGGTCTTCTACGAGCAGTACTTC. Its protein is CASSATSGVFYEQYF.

The rearrangement joins TRBV5-1 to TRBJ2-1; no definite D call. Germline-derived CDR1 and CDR2 are SGHRS and YFSETQ. V was cut by 1 base and J by 1 base, with 12 bases left in between. The CDR3 has 16 residues. The CDR3 here is CASSLSLAKSYNEQFF. As DNA, the CDR3 is TGCGCCAGCAGCTTGTCACTCGCAAAGTCCTACAATGAGCAGTTCTTC.

The chain employs TRBV28 and TRBJ2-7, with D maybe TRBD2 (5 bases). V was pared by 6 bases and J by 7 bases, with 16 bases between. CDR3 length: 13 residues. The germline gives CDR1 MDHEN, CDR2 SYDVKM. The CDR3 spells CASSALRAWEQYF. For the CDR3, the DNA is TGTGCCAGCAGCGCCTTGAGGGCGTGGGAGCAGTACTTC. Looking up the rest from reference TRBV28 and TRBJ2-7 gives the full variable domain: DVKVTQSSRYLVKRTGEKVFLECVQDMDHENMFWYRQDPGLGLRLIYFSYDVKMKEKGDIPEGYSVSREKKERFSLILESASTNQTSMYLCASSALRAWEQYFGPGTRLTVT.

In nucleotides, the CDR3 is TGTGCCAGCTCACCCAGGGGGCAGAGCTCCTACGAGCAGTACTTC. This encodes CASSPRGQSSYEQYF. V gene TRBV18 combines with J gene TRBJ2-7, with 8 positions matching TRBD1. Losses at the gene ends were 3 bases for V and 0 bases for J; bases not matched to a gene: 4. Germline values: CDR1 KGHSH, CDR2 LQKENI. The CDR3 sequence is 15 residues long.